The rows below give T cell receptor beta chains drawn from one sample of a study of OX40 agonist ivuxolimab in advanced cancers. The repertoire was sequenced with immunoSEQ multiplex PCR; TCRdb's copy has only in-frame clones and lacks some. The table lists around 92,000 clones, roughly 93% of them singletons. The material sequenced was CD4+ or CD8+ T cells sorted from blood, taken in a trial of the OX40 agonist ivuxolimab. These receptors all stem from an adult with an advanced solid tumor such as melanoma, head and neck, liver or kidney cancer. Both conserved end residues are part of each CDR3.

v_gene: TRBV6-1; j_gene: TRBJ1-4; CDR3aa: CASSEWVGGGEKLFF
v_gene: TRBV30; j_gene: TRBJ1-1; CDR3aa: CAWQAWQKNTEAFF
v_gene: TRBV7-3; j_gene: TRBJ2-5; CDR3aa: CASSSLYQETQYF
v_gene: TRBV27; j_gene: TRBJ1-2; CDR3aa: CASSPANQGGYTF
v_gene: TRBV30; j_gene: TRBJ1-1; CDR3aa: CAFTIPRGGRTEAFF
v_gene: TRBV5-4; j_gene: TRBJ2-1; CDR3aa: CASNRGSSYNEQFF
v_gene: TRBV29-1; j_gene: TRBJ1-1; CDR3aa: CSVARNTEAFF
v_gene: TRBV6-6; j_gene: TRBJ1-1; CDR3aa: CASSFMTGNTEAFF
v_gene: TRBV30; j_gene: TRBJ1-1; CDR3aa: CAWSVEGGTEAFF
v_gene: TRBV11-3; j_gene: TRBJ2-1; CDR3aa: CASSLGGAVDEQFF
v_gene: TRBV4-3; j_gene: TRBJ2-3; CDR3aa: CASSPQGGDTQYF
v_gene: TRBV4-3; j_gene: TRBJ2-1; CDR3aa: CASSQTDRRVYNEQFF
v_gene: TRBV30; j_gene: TRBJ1-5; CDR3aa: CAWTGAGNQPQHF
v_gene: TRBV29-1; j_gene: TRBJ2-3; CDR3aa: CSVERGGTDTQYF
v_gene: TRBV7-9; j_gene: TRBJ1-2; CDR3aa: CASNRGGADYGYTF
v_gene: TRBV13; j_gene: TRBJ2-1; CDR3aa: CASSLGRSYNEQFF
v_gene: TRBV6-1; j_gene: TRBJ2-3; CDR3aa: CASLTRWVTDTQYF
v_gene: TRBV6-1; j_gene: TRBJ2-7; CDR3aa: CASSPRRGAYEQYF
v_gene: TRBV6-1; j_gene: TRBJ1-5; CDR3aa: CASSDRPVGGNQPQHF
v_gene: TRBV6-1; j_gene: TRBJ1-4; CDR3aa: CASSRAWTNEKLFF
v_gene: TRBV4-1; j_gene: TRBJ1-2; CDR3aa: CASSQPSGVNYGYTF
v_gene: TRBV27; j_gene: TRBJ1-2; CDR3aa: CASSLRGSTYGYTF
v_gene: TRBV4-3; j_gene: TRBJ1-2; CDR3aa: CASSQTSGRFGYGYTF
v_gene: TRBV6-5; j_gene: TRBJ1-3; CDR3aa: CASSYSGLSGNTIYF
v_gene: TRBV6-6; j_gene: TRBJ1-5; CDR3aa: CASSYAHRGNQPQHF
v_gene: TRBV7-2; j_gene: TRBJ2-1; CDR3aa: CASSFGLYNEQFF
v_gene: TRBV28; j_gene: TRBJ2-6; CDR3aa: CASSPQGASGANVLTF
v_gene: TRBV30; j_gene: TRBJ2-1; CDR3aa: CAWSVQNEQFF
v_gene: TRBV2; j_gene: TRBJ1-5; CDR3aa: CASEPGGTSNQPQHF
v_gene: TRBV5-1; j_gene: TRBJ2-1; CDR3aa: CASSLAIGGEQFF
v_gene: TRBV18; j_gene: TRBJ2-3; CDR3aa: CASSRGTDTQYF
v_gene: TRBV7-2; j_gene: TRBJ1-2; CDR3aa: CASSLASAALGLNGYTF
v_gene: TRBV28; j_gene: TRBJ1-2; CDR3aa: CASSSFALGQGNYGYTF
v_gene: TRBV4-2; j_gene: TRBJ2-3; CDR3aa: CASSQGETSGAGDTQYF
v_gene: TRBV30; j_gene: TRBJ1-4; CDR3aa: CAWSVFTPNEKLFF
v_gene: TRBV6-5; j_gene: TRBJ1-2; CDR3aa: CASRGMSYGYTF
v_gene: TRBV5-1; j_gene: TRBJ2-3; CDR3aa: CASSWGTDFTDTQYF
v_gene: TRBV27; j_gene: TRBJ2-3; CDR3aa: CASSLRRSSGHTDTQYF
v_gene: TRBV2; j_gene: TRBJ1-2; CDR3aa: CASSEEGRLYGYTF
v_gene: TRBV5-1; j_gene: TRBJ2-1; CDR3aa: CASSLEGRATYNEQFF
v_gene: TRBV15; j_gene: TRBJ2-1; CDR3aa: CATSRVAGGRRNEQFF
v_gene: TRBV5-1; j_gene: TRBJ1-1; CDR3aa: CASSLSPTGTEAFF
v_gene: TRBV2; j_gene: TRBJ2-7; CDR3aa: CASSEGELYEQYF
v_gene: TRBV7-3; j_gene: TRBJ2-3; CDR3aa: CASSLGGRAGDTQYF